This T cell receptor (beta chain) was recorded in a study of blood T cell repertoires in COVID-19 (dated by TCRdb to 2020 to 2022). Notes on the research overall: Samples covering the acute and convalescent phases of COVID-19 were provided by collaborators in the United States, Italy and Spain. The prospective study material was composed of cDNA or gDNA derived from T cells, B-cell-depleted T cells, or PBMCs. Subjects who had been exposed to COVID-19, were actively infected with it, or had recovered from it provided the deeply sampled blood TCRbeta repertoires that made up the dataset. The repertoires were released in a freely available public database meant as a resource for research on the immune response to SARS-CoV-2. Samples were obtained from the ongoing ImmuneRACE study (first 160 participants) and from 1,000 to 1,500 subjects provided by 6 global collaborators. Nearly every sample came with metadata listing a de-identified subject ID, COVID-19 status, age in years and sex. Where available, HLA class I and class II types were obtained from metadata supplied by the sample provider rather than from assay-based typing. The research as a whole found: The amount of clinical and demographic metadata varied by source and participant and was provided uncurated.

About this clone: Its antigen is not yet known. Within one base of it there is no much larger clone, and no base qualities were kept.

A distance of 10 bases separates the germline ends of V and J, which lose 4 bases and 4 bases respectively. From the cysteine up to the phenylalanine, the CDR3 has a length of 14 residues. Of all the DNA, just the CDR3 is kept, 42 bases in frame from base 1. CDR1 and CDR2 (SEHNR, FQNEAQ) derive from the germline V gene (reference sequence). Participants in the prospective study were enrolled through a virtual design, were aged 18 to 89 years, and lived in approximately 25 United States geographic areas. In the prospective study, cohorts were assigned on the basis of participant-reported clinical history obtained from a screening survey and a study questionnaire. Exposed participants had been in contact, within 2 weeks of entering the study, with a person who had a PCR-confirmed or clinician-diagnosed case of COVID-19. In the prospective study, whole blood, serum and a nasopharyngeal or oropharyngeal swab were collected from each participant by mobile phlebotomists. Participants in the prospective study had the option to provide additional blood draws and questionnaires over a roughly two-month period. Blood samples from the prospective study were shipped frozen or at room temperature prior to DNA extraction.

TCRbeta CDR3 regions were amplified from genomic DNA using the immunoSEQ Assay, a bias-controlled multiplex PCR. The source study handled its data this way. Within the assay, amplification of reference gene primers was used to estimate how many nucleated cells each sample contained. Sequence reads were collapsed and filtered to measure the absolute abundance of every unique TCRbeta CDR3 rearrangement. For each sample, productive Simpson clonality was calculated by taking the square root of Simpson's diversity index across productive rearrangements. TCRdb limited this immuneACCESS table to in-frame rearrangements with V and J called. A share of clones is missing; checked studies link under half to unresolved V genes, and the rest is unexplained. The DNA gave D and trimming, while V, J and clone size come from that table. Recorded for this sample are 200,000 or so clones; 80% to 90% of them occurred a single time. The ten largest clones represent around 3.7% of the sample.

The chain uses TRBV7-9 and TRBJ1-4; a tentative D call is TRBD1 (6 bases match). This receptor was obtained from a woman aged 25 to 39 who had been exposed to COVID-19. The sample taken for sequencing was PBMCs or T cells enriched from blood (not recorded which). The CDR3 in this case is CASSSDRINEKLFF. The DNA sequence is given as TGTGCCAGCAGCTCCGACAGGATTAATGAAAAACTGTTTTTT. With the rest looked up from the reference TRBV7-9 and TRBJ1-4 genes rather than sequenced, the full variable domain is DTGVSQNPRHKITKRGQNVTFRCDPISEHNRLYWYRQTLGQGPEFLTYFQNEAQLEKSRLLSDRFSAERPKGSFSTLEIQRTEQGDSAMYLCASSSDRINEKLFFGSGTQLSVL.